Below, one T cell receptor beta chain is given with its context. This entry belongs to a study of T cells in tumors after PD-1 blockade. Study overall: Patients had no prior checkpoint blockade, systemic immunosuppressants, or anti-cancer therapy within 4 weeks. Patients received pembrolizumab 200 mg every 3 weeks or cemiplimab 350 mg every 2 weeks. Some patients also took daily vismodegib 150 mg during anti-PD-1 treatment.

Germline V gives CDR1 MNHEY, CDR2 SVGAGI. The ends were cut back, 5 bases at V and 1 base at J, with 8 bases in the middle. This CDR3 comprises 14 residues. Sequencing used immunoSEQ multiplex PCR; TCRdb keeps in-frame clones, though not all of them. The sample yields around 60,000 clones, around 80% seen once. The receptor was isolated from a human donor with basal cell carcinoma. This chain joins TRBV6-5 and TRBJ2-2; D ambiguous. Sample: PBMCs, taken before anti-PD-1 treatment. CDR3 DNA: TGTGCCAGCAGTCGGACGGAGAACACCGGGGAGCTGTTTTTT. It yields the protein CASSRTENTGELFF.